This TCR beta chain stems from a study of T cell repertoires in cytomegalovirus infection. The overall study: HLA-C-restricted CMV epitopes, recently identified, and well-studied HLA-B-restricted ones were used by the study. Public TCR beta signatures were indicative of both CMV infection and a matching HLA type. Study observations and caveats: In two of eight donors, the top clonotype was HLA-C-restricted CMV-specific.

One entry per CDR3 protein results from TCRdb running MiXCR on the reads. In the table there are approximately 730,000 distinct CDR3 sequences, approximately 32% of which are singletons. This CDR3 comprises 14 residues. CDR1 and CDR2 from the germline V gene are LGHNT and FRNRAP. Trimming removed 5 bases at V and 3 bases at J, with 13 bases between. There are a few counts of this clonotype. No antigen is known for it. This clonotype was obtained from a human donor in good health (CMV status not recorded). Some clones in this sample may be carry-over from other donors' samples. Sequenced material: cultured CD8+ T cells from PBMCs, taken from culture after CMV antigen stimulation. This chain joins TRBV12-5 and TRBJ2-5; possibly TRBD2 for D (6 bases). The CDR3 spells CASGLGTGKETQYF. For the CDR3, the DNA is TGTGCTAGTGGTCTGGGGACTGGAAAAGAGACCCAGTACTTC.